This TCR beta chain was captured in a study of control samples from healthy donors and cancer patients. Measured with immunoSEQ multiplex PCR; TCRdb has only the in-frame clones, and not every one. The table lists some 220,000 clones, roughly 94% of them singletons. Germline lookup yields CDR1 SQVTM and CDR2 ANQGSEA. The CDR3 contains 13 residues. V was pared by 7 bases and J by 7 bases, with 6 bases of the junction left unmatched. The chain employs TRBV29-1 and TRBJ1-4, with 10 nucleotides matching TRBD1. The sample was blood. The clonotype originates from a man aged 50-59 years in good health. Here the CDR3 DNA reads TGCAGCGCCAATGACAGGGGGCTTGAAAAACTGTTTTTT. This translates into CSANDRGLEKLFF.